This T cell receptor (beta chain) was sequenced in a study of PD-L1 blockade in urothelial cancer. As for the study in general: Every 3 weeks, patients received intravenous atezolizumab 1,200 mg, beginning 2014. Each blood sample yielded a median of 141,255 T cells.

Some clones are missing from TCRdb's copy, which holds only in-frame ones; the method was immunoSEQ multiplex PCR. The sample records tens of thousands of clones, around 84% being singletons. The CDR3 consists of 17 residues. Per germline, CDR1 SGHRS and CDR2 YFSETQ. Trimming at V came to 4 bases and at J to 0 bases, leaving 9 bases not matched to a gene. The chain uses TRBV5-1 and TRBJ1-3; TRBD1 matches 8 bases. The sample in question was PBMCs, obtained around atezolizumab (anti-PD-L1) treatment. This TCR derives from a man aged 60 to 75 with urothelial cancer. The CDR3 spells CASSGGTGLFSGNTIYF. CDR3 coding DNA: TGCGCCAGCAGCGGCGGGACAGGCTTATTCTCTGGAAACACCATATATTTT.